Listed here is a single TCR beta chain. This specimen comes from a study of blood T cell repertoires in COVID-19. The method was immunoSEQ multiplex PCR; TCRdb's version includes in-frame clones alone and lacks a portion of them. The repertoire has some 190,000 clones, approximately 86% of them found once; the top ten carry 10% to 13%. V shed 3 bases and J shed 5 bases, with 7 bases lying between them. The CDR3 consists of 12 residues. CDR1 SEHNR and CDR2 FQNEAQ come from the germline V gene (reference sequence). This chain connects TRBV7-9 to TRBJ2-5, with TRBD1 as a possible D gene (6 bases). The sequenced sample was peripheral blood. This TCR was recovered from a woman of 80 years or more with active or convalescent COVID-19. This chain's CDR3 is CASSFQGETQYF. The CDR3 nucleotides read TGTGCCAGCAGCTTTCAGGGGGAGACCCAGTACTTC. The full variable domain, in which reference TRBV7-9 and TRBJ2-5 provide the parts outside the CDR3, is DTGVSQNPRHKITKRGQNVTFRCDPISEHNRLYWYRQTLGQGPEFLTYFQNEAQLEKSRLLSDRFSAERPKGSFSTLEIQRTEQGDSAMYLCASSFQGETQYFGPGTRLLVL.